These T cell receptor beta chains were read from a single sample in a study of blood T cell repertoires in COVID-19. Produced via immunoSEQ multiplex PCR; TCRdb's table is partial and in-frame only. The table records 150,000 to 200,000 clones, more than 65% of them present only once. Sequencing was done on a sample of PBMCs or T cells enriched from blood (not recorded which). The receptors here all came from a man between 45 and 60 years old who had recovered from COVID-19. CDR3s include the opening cysteine and the closing phenylalanine or tryptophan. The order of the fields is CDR3 length, V gene, J gene, CDR3 protein.

13	TRBV11-2	TRBJ2-1	CASSSPQGQQQFF
18	TRBV5-5	TRBJ2-1	CASSLVLRGVSSYNEQFF
15	TRBV19	TRBJ1-5	CASSIHTEINQPQHF
12	TRBV28	TRBJ1-1	CASGGYGTEAFF
13	TRBV6-5	TRBJ1-2	CASSSLVGLGYTF
17	TRBV6-1	TRBJ2-3	CASSGNSAGGLGDTQYF
17	TRBV19	TRBJ2-1	CASGGPPPRGSYNEQFF
17	TRBV7-2	TRBJ2-3	CASSQRRTGQGSDTQYF
16	TRBV19	TRBJ2-1	CASSIFTGALYNEQFF
15	TRBV28	TRBJ2-3	CASSDPGRYGDTQYF
14	TRBV7-3	TRBJ1-2	CASSSPGGSYGYTF
14	TRBV23-1	TRBJ1-5	CASTGVYSNQPQHF
16	TRBV18	TRBJ1-3	CASSSDRVGGGNTIYF
15	TRBV5-1	TRBJ2-7	CASSLGQGTYYEQYF
14	TRBV10-3	TRBJ1-6	CAISYGTDMSPLHF
16	TRBV5-1	TRBJ2-5	CASSLPRTPDQETQYF
14	TRBV29-1	TRBJ2-5	CSVESSGSEETQYF
21	TRBV19	TRBJ2-2	CASSIVWSGTGRFGGPGELFF
15	TRBV5-4	TRBJ1-1	CASSPAGGANTEAFF
14	TRBV7-2	TRBJ2-5	CASSPSGNRETQYF
14	TRBV6-1	TRBJ1-5	CASSGTGGRQPQHF
15	TRBV2	TRBJ2-7	CASSENTGGSYEQYF
17	TRBV24-1	TRBJ2-3	CATSDPGLAGATDTQYF
14	TRBV7-9	TRBJ2-5	CASSTGQAQETQYF
16	TRBV24-1	TRBJ2-5	CATSDLTGTDQETQYF
14	TRBV30	TRBJ2-7	CAWAWDRTSYEQYF
14	TRBV20-1	TRBJ1-1	CSASSVRMNTEAFF
11	TRBV28	TRBJ2-7	CASSLNYEQYF
14	TRBV5-4	TRBJ2-7	CASSTGQGPYEQYF
17	TRBV19	TRBJ2-7	CASSTPAGGPGSYEQYF
15	TRBV19	TRBJ1-2	CASTSGGRSNYGYTF
13	TRBV5-8	TRBJ1-4	CASRQYQNEKLFF
12	TRBV14	TRBJ1-2	CASSHGLRGYTF
13	TRBV5-5	TRBJ1-1	CASSFLANTEAFF
15	TRBV6-2/TRBV6-3	TRBJ1-4	CASSDPGLPNEKLFF
17	TRBV5-6	TRBJ1-5	CASSTRTGVVGNQPQHF
18	TRBV7-8	TRBJ2-1	CASSRGTSGRRVGNEQFF
13	TRBV28	TRBJ1-1	CASRSSIATEAFF
13	TRBV6-5	TRBJ2-7	CASSPPGRAGQYF
16	TRBV23-1	TRBJ1-5	CASSPQGHVSNQPQHF
15	TRBV6-1	TRBJ1-2	CASSELQGTAGGYTF
14	TRBV7-8	TRBJ1-4	CASGSPGQSLLLFF
15	TRBV5-8	TRBJ1-6	CASSFGQRSNSPLHF
18	TRBV7-6	TRBJ2-1	CASSLLPQGGLAGSEQFF
15	TRBV24-1	TRBJ1-2	CATSDPGQPGSGYTF
14	TRBV5-1	TRBJ2-7	CASSFTSGNYEQYF
14	TRBV7-3	TRBJ2-7	CASSWGTGGYEQYF
14	TRBV19	TRBJ1-2	CASSASTGGYGYTF
15	TRBV7-9	TRBJ2-2	CASRTGTGGTGELFF
15	TRBV6-2/TRBV6-3	TRBJ2-3	CASSSPRDTTDTQYF
15	TRBV7-3	TRBJ2-1	CASSGTSGKYNEQFF
14	TRBV28	TRBJ2-3	CASSPLSESGTQYF
18	TRBV28	TRBJ2-1	CASSFGPGYRESDNEQFF
13	TRBV2	TRBJ2-7	CASSERDYYEQYF